This T cell receptor beta chain was sequenced for a study of OX40 agonist ivuxolimab in advanced cancers. With respect to the entire study: Ivuxolimab was an agonistic, fully human IgG2 monoclonal antibody directed against OX40 (CD134), a costimulatory receptor. The point of sequencing TCRbeta in the periphery was to test whether ivuxolimab changed TCR sequence diversity and drove clonal T-cell expansion. The paper covers the monotherapy dose-escalation part of the phase I ivuxolimab trial, which included N of about 56 patients. A male proportion of almost 85% and a mean age of about 60 years, ranging from 23 to 79, were recorded for the dose-escalation cohort. Partial responses occurred in three dose-escalation patients: two with cutaneous melanoma and one with hepatocellular carcinoma. Intravenous ivuxolimab was administered to patients every 2 weeks at six dose levels: 0.01, 0.1, 0.3, 1.5, 3 and 10 mg/kg. Patients were allowed to have had prior anti-PD-1, anti-PD-L1 or anti-CTLA-4 therapy, and approximately 37% of the dose-escalation patients had been treated with checkpoint inhibitors. Of the roughly 53 patients in dose escalation, 19 had hepatocellular carcinoma, around 15 had melanoma, 9 had renal cell carcinoma and 9 had head and neck cancer.

A remark on this clone: Which antigen it targets is not known. The input lacks base qualities; no much larger clone sits a single base away.

Here is what the overall study found, with its caveats: Low levels of normalized T-cell clonal expansion were also seen in some patients who did not respond. Antigen specificity was not determined for the clonally expanded peripheral T cells. In the 0.1-3.0 mg/kg groups, partial responders had among the lowest normalized peripheral clonal expansion, particularly in CD8+ T cells. After ivuxolimab, CD8+ T cells had more expanded clones than CD4+ T cells on average. At doses of 0.1 to 3.0 mg/kg, clonal expansion of both CD4+ and CD8+ blood T cells was observed from baseline to week 6.

The cysteine opens and the phenylalanine closes a CDR3 of 15 amino acids. Only the CDR3 region is kept as DNA, spanning 45 bases read in frame from base 1. CDR1 SGHDT and CDR2 YYEEEE were looked up in the germline V gene. V and J are trimmed by 5 bases and 5 bases, and the gene matches miss 8 bases of the junction. To sequence the TCRbeta CDR3 region, genomic DNA was isolated from the sorted cells. TCRbeta CDR3 regions were sequenced using the immunoSEQ Assay. TCRdb provides this immuneACCESS table in a form limited to in-frame rearrangements. Some clones are lacking; in checked studies, under half of them reflect an unresolved V gene, and why the rest are absent is not known. This sample gives 70,000 to 95,000 clones in total; approximately 87% of them show up just once. The leading ten clones occupy roughly 0.54% of the sample. Patients with autoimmune disease history or receiving systemic immunosuppression were excluded from the trial. Peripheral blood for TCR sequencing was collected from all dose cohorts at baseline, on cycle 4 day 1, and on cycle 7 day 1. The samples were taken from a phase I, first-in-human, multicenter, open-label dose-escalation trial of ivuxolimab. The trial enrolled adults with locally advanced or metastatic head and neck squamous cell, hepatocellular, melanoma or renal cell carcinoma. Before TCR sequencing, CD4+ T cells and CD8+ T cells from peripheral blood were sorted into separate populations.

The sample in question was CD4+ or CD8+ T cells sorted from blood, obtained in a trial of the OX40 agonist ivuxolimab. The chain uses TRBV5-6 and TRBJ2-2, and 8 junctional nucleotides match TRBD1. The TCR was taken from an adult with an advanced solid tumor such as melanoma, head and neck, liver or kidney cancer. The nucleotide sequence reads as follows: TGTGCCAGCAGATTGACAGGGGATAGAACCGGGGAGCTGTTTTTT. Translated, this is CASRLTGDRTGELFF.